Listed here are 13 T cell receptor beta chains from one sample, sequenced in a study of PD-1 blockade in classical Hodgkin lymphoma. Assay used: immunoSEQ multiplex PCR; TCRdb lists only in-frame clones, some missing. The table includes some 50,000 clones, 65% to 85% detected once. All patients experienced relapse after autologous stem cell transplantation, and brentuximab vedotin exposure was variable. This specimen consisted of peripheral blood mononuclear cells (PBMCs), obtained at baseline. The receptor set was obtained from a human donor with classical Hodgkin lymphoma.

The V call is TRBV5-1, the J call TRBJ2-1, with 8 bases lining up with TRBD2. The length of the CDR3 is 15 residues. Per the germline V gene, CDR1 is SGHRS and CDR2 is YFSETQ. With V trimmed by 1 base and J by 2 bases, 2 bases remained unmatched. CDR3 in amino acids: CASSLLAGPYNEQFF. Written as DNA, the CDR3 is TGCGCCAGCAGCTTGCTAGCGGGTCCCTACAATGAGCAGTTCTTC.

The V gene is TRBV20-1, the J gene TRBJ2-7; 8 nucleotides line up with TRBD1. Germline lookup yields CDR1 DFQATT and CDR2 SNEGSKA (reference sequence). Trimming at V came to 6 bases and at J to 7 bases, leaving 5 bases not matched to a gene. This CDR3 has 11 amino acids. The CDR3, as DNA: TGCAGTGCAAGGACAGGGAGGGAGCAGTACTTC. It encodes CSARTGREQYF.

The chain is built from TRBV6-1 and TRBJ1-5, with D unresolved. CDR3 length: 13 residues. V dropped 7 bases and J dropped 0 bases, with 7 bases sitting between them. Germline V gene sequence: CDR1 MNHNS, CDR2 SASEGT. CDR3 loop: CASKFTSNQPQHF. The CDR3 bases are TGTGCCAGCAAATTCACTAGCAATCAGCCCCAGCATTTT.

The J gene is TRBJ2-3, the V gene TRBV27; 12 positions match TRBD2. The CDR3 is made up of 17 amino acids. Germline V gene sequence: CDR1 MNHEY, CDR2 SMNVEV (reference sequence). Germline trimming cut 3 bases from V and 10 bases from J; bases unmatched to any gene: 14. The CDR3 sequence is CASSFLTLAGGPKAQYF. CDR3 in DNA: TGTGCCAGCAGTTTTCTAACCCTAGCGGGAGGGCCTAAGGCGCAGTATTTT.

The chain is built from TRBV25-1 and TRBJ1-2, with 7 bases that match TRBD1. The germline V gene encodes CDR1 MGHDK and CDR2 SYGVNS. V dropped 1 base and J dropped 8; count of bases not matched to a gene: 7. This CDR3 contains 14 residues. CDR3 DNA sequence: TGTGCCAGCAGTGAATGGCGGGACAGCTACGGCTACACCTTC. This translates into CASSEWRDSYGYTF.

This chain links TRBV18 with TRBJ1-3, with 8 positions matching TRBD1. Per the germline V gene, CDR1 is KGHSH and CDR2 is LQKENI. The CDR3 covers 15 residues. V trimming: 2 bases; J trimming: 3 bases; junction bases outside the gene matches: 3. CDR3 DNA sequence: TGTGCCAGCTCACCATCGACAGGGGATGGAAACACCATATATTTT. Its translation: CASSPSTGDGNTIYF.

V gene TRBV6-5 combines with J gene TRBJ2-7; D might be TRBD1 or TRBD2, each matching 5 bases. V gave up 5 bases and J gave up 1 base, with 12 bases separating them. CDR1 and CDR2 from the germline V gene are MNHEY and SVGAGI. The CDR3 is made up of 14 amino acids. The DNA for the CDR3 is TGTGCCAGCAGTCGGGGCCTTGAATCCTACGAGCAGTACTTC. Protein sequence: CASSRGLESYEQYF.

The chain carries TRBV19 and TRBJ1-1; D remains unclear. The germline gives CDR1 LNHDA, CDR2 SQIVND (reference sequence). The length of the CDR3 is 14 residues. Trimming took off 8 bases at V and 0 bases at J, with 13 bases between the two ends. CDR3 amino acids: CASSPAFLNTEAFF. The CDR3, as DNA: TGTGCCAGTTCCCCCGCCTTTCTGAACACTGAAGCTTTCTTT.

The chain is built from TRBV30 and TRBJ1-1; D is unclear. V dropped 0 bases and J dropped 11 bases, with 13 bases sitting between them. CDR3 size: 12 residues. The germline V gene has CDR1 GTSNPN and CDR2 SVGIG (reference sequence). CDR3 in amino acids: CAWSVVGVRAFF. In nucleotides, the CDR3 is TGTGCCTGGAGTGTAGTCGGGGTGAGGGCTTTCTTT.

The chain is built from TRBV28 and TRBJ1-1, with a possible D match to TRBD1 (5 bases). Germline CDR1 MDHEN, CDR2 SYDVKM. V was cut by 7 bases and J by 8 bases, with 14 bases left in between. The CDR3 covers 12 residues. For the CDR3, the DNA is TGTGCCAGCATCGGGTGGGGGTTCGAAGCTTTCTTT. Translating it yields CASIGWGFEAFF.

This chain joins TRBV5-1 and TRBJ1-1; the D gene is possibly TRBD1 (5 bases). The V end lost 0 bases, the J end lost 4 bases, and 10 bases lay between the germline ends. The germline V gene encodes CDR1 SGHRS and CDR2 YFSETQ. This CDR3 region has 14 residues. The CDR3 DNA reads TGCGCCAGCAGCTTGGAAGGGGCTGGCACTGAAGCTTTCTTT. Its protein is CASSLEGAGTEAFF.

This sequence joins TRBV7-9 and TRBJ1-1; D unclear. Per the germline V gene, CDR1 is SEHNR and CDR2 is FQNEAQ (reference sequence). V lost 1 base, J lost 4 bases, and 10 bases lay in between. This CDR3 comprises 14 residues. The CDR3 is CASSLGQLGTEAFF. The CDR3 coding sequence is TGTGCCAGCAGCTTAGGCCAGTTAGGCACTGAAGCTTTCTTT.

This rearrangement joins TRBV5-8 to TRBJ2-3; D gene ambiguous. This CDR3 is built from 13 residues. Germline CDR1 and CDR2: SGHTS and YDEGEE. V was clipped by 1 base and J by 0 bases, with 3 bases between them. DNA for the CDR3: TGTGCCAGCAGCTTGTTTAGCACAGATACGCAGTATTTT. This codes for CASSLFSTDTQYF.